This TCR beta chain was observed in a study of cytotoxic CD8 clonotypes in ibrutinib-treated CLL. Background on the study: When averaged across all of the samples, the counts came to 255,043 productive templates and tens of thousands of productive rearrangements. Study conclusions and caveats: Clonality was elevated at ibrutinib response and had returned toward baseline at progression.

TCRdb's table, derived via immunoSEQ multiplex PCR, lists solely in-frame clones and lacks some. The repertoire holds 330,000 or so clones, with 67% as singletons. TCR beta library input comprised about 1.8 micrograms of genomic DNA from cryopreserved PBMCs. V was cut by 6 bases and J by 3 bases, with 11 bases left in between. The CDR3 length is 14 residues. CDR1 and CDR2 from the germline V gene are KGHSH and LQKENI. Of note for this clone: Antigen: not known.

This material consisted of PBMCs, taken after 36 months of ibrutinib treatment. The origin of this receptor is a human donor with chronic lymphocytic leukemia. The chain couples TRBV18 to TRBJ1-4; TRBD1 is a possible D gene (5 bases). CDR3: CASSAGLANEKLFF. CDR3 sequence (DNA): TGTGCCAGCTCGGCAGGGTTGGCTAATGAAAAACTGTTTTTT.